This passage covers 21 T cell receptor beta chains from one sample sequenced in a study of molecular identifiers for immune sequencing clone quantification. Via MiXCR, TCRdb re-called the PCR reads, giving one row per CDR3 protein. The sample has some 580,000 distinct CDR3 sequences; roughly 25% are singletons. Sequenced input: naive CD8+ T cells from blood, with Jurkat cell RNA spiked in. Sample subset: FACS-sorted CD8+CD4-CCR7+CD45RA+ naive T cells. The receptors shown here come from a human donor in good health. Some libraries in this study had Jurkat cell RNA spiked in.

Remarks on this clonotype: At one end, the junction sequence differs from germline, possibly due to a read error. This chain connects TRBV6-1 to TRBJ2-7; D call uncertain. Germline loops: CDR1 MNHNS, CDR2 SASEGT. The CDR3 runs 16 residues. The CDR3 loop reads CASSEDVGLSSYGQYF. CDR3 bases: TGTGCCAGCAGTGAAGACGTCGGGCTGAGCTCCTACGGGCAGTACTTC.

The chain is built from TRBV24-1 and TRBJ2-1, with D perhaps given as TRBD1 or TRBD2 (5 bases each). The CDR3 is 16 residues long. Trimming took 5 bases from V and 8 from J, leaving 21 bases between them. Germline assignment: CDR1 KGHDR and CDR2 SFDVKD. The CDR3 protein is CATSVGTNLRDDEQFF. Here the CDR3 DNA reads TGTGCCACCAGTGTTGGGACCAACCTCCGGGACGATGAGCAGTTCTTC.

This clonotype was seen repeatedly, ten times or more. V gene TRBV7-6 combines with J gene TRBJ2-7; TRBD2 might be the D (6 bases). The CDR3 is 14 residues long. The ends were cut back, 3 bases at V and 4 bases at J, with 13 bases in the middle. CDR1 and CDR2 from the germline V gene are SGHVS and FNYEAQ. CDR3 sequence reads: CASSLEGSAYEQYF. CDR3 in DNA: TGTGCCAGCAGCTTGGAGGGTTCGGCGTACGAGCAGTACTTC.

A remark on this clonotype: This may come from a read error, since a much larger clone is one base off. The CDR3 here is CASSLEMRPETQYF. In nucleotides, the CDR3 is TGTGCCAGCAGCTTGGAAATGAGGCCAGAGACCCAGTACTTC. The chain has TRBV5-3 and TRBJ2-5; D call uncertain. TRBV5-3 is reported as an ORF; its role is uncertain. The CDR3 has 14 amino acids.

This clonotype was detected only a few times. The gene calls are TRBV5-4 and TRBJ1-1; D is ambiguous. The CDR3 length is 16 residues. Trimming took off 0 bases at V and 0 bases at J, with 12 bases between the two ends. Germline CDR1 and CDR2: SGHNT and YYREEE (reference sequence). This CDR3 is CASSLGRLGLNTEAFF. CDR3 DNA: TGTGCCAGCAGCTTGGGGAGGCTGGGCCTGAACACTGAAGCTTTCTTT.

As regards this clonotype: Given a much more abundant clone one base away, this may be a read error. V usage is TRBV9 and J usage is TRBJ2-5; no clear D gene. Trimming took 0 bases from V and 2 from J, leaving 11 bases between them. This CDR3 comprises 15 residues. Germline V gives CDR1 SGDLS, CDR2 YYNGEE. The CDR3: CASSVVEDPQETQYF. In DNA, the CDR3 is TGTGCCAGCAGCGTAGTTGAGGACCCACAAGAGACCCAGTACTTC.

This clonotype was found many times. V and J are TRBV7-6 and TRBJ2-3, with 10 bases identical to TRBD2. The junction had 8 bases not matched to a gene; V was cut back by 1 base and J by 4 bases. CDR1 is SGHVS, CDR2 FNYEAQ, per germline. The CDR3 has 17 amino acids. The CDR3 coding sequence is TGTGCCAGCAGCTTAGTCTATAGCGGGGGGACAGCAGATACGCAGTATTTT. Translation: CASSLVYSGGTADTQYF.

Regarding this clonotype: A read error may be the cause here, since a much bigger clone is one base away. The CDR3 does not close with the conserved phenylalanine or tryptophan, likely indicating a read error. V and J are TRBV12-3 or TRBV12-4 and TRBJ2-3; 8 bases line up with TRBD1. The CDR3 consists of 14 residues. The V and J ends lost 6 bases and 1 base, in that order; junction bases with no gene match: 3. CDR3 sequence reads: CASSPQGGTDTQYY. Here the CDR3 DNA reads TGTGCCAGCAGCCCACAGGGGGGCACAGATACGCAGTATTAT.

This clonotype was recorded many times. The CDR3 nucleotides read TGTGCCAGCAGCCCCCACCTAGGGGACATTCGTAGGGAGCAGTACTTC. Protein: CASSPHLGDIRREQYF. V is TRBV13 and J is TRBJ2-7, with TRBD1 as a possible D gene (6 bases). Germline lookup yields CDR1 PRHDT and CDR2 FYEKMQ (reference sequence). The V and J ends lost 5 bases and 7 bases respectively, with 24 bases between them. This CDR3 comprises 16 residues.

This clonotype was found many times. The CDR3 here is CASSLARGPRIEAFF. CDR3 DNA sequence: TGTGCCAGCAGCTTAGCTCGAGGACCGAGAATTGAAGCTTTCTTT. The rearrangement links TRBV7-9 to TRBJ1-1; no reliable D call. V lost 0 bases and J lost 7, with 15 bases in between. Germline-derived CDR1 and CDR2 are SEHNR and FQNEAQ (reference sequence). The CDR3 contains 15 residues.

This clonotype was seen repeatedly, ten times or more. The chain links TRBV7-9 to TRBJ2-5; TRBD1 matches at 10 bases. Germline V lookup: CDR1 SEHNR, CDR2 FQNEAQ (reference sequence). CDR3 size: 15 residues. The ends lost 5 bases at V and 5 bases at J; junction bases unmatched: 8. The CDR3 coding sequence is TGTGCCAGCAGCCCAAGGGACAGGGGAGAGGAGACCCAGTACTTC. This gives the protein CASSPRDRGEETQYF.

To note about this clonotype: Being one base from a much bigger clone, this may be a read error. This chain links TRBV4-3 with TRBJ2-3; TRBD2 agrees at 10 bases. This CDR3 is built from 14 residues. The V segment lost 5 bases and the J segment 6 bases; nucleotides outside the gene matches: 5. Germline assignment: CDR1 LGHNA and CDR2 YSLEER. CDR3 nucleotides: TGCGCCAGCAGCGTAAGCGGGGGGGCTGATACGCAGTATTTT. It yields the protein CASSVSGGADTQYF.

This clonotype was observed at least ten times. The gene calls are TRBV4-3 and TRBJ1-1; a possible D gene is TRBD1 (6 bases). CDR3 size: 14 residues. Trimming shortened V by 0 bases and J by 10 bases, and 15 bases separated the two germline ends. Germline CDR1 is LGHNA and CDR2 is YSLEER. In DNA, the CDR3 is TGCGCCAGCAGCCAAGATAACAGGGTAAATGGAGCTTTCTTT. Translated, it gives CASSQDNRVNGAFF.

This clonotype has at least ten counts. This chain uses TRBV5-1 with TRBJ2-2; TRBD1 is a possible D gene (6 bases). Germline-derived CDR1 and CDR2 are SGHRS and YFSETQ. Trimming took 3 bases from V and 4 from J, leaving 10 bases between them. The CDR3 spans 14 residues. CDR3 bases: TGCGCCAGCAGCTACACAGGGCTCACCGGGGAGCTGTTTTTT. Its protein product is CASSYTGLTGELFF. Full variable domain (missing parts from reference TRBV5-1 and TRBJ2-2): KAGVTQTPRYLIKTRGQQVTLSCSPISGHRSVSWYQQTPGQGLQFLFEYFSETQRNKGNFPGRFSGRQFSNSRSEMNVSTLELGDSALYLCASSYTGLTGELFFGEGSRLTVL.

This clonotype was observed a handful of times. V gene TRBV4-1 combines with J gene TRBJ1-2; D perhaps matches TRBD1 (5 bases). Germline V gene sequence: CDR1 MGHRA, CDR2 YSYEKL. V gave up 1 base and J gave up 12 bases, with 18 bases separating them. This CDR3 is 14 amino acids long. The CDR3 is CASSQGAGLRGHTF. Written as DNA, the CDR3 is TGCGCCAGCAGCCAAGGGGCAGGGTTGCGGGGCCACACCTTC.

This clonotype occurred a few times. The chain carries TRBV30 and TRBJ1-1; no reliable D call. The CDR3 contains 17 residues. Trimming took off 1 base at V and 0 bases at J, with 18 bases between the two ends. Germline CDR1 and CDR2: GTSNPN and SVGIG (reference sequence). For the CDR3, the DNA is TGTGCCTGGAGTGAATACCCCCTCCAGACCATGAACACTGAAGCTTTCTTT. Residues: CAWSEYPLQTMNTEAFF.

Ten or more counts support this clonotype. The chain combines TRBV19 with TRBJ2-7, with no clear D. The germline V gene has CDR1 LNHDA and CDR2 SQIVND (reference sequence). The CDR3 runs 15 residues. Trimming stripped 7 bases from V and 1 base from J, with 17 bases between. The CDR3 sequence: CASKDGPGPSYEQYF. As DNA, the CDR3 is TGTGCCAGTAAAGATGGGCCCGGGCCATCCTACGAGCAGTACTTC. The complete variable domain, with remaining parts taken from reference TRBV19 and TRBJ2-7, reads DGGITQSPKYLFRKEGQNVTLSCEQNLNHDAMYWYRQDPGQGLRLIYYSQIVNDFQKGDIAEGYSVSREKKESFPLTVTSAQKNPTAFYLCASKDGPGPSYEQYFGPGTRLTVT.

Notes on this clonotype: It may be a read error: a sequence one base away is much more abundant. The genes are TRBV28 and TRBJ2-7, with 11 bases matching TRBD2. Germline loops: CDR1 MDHEN, CDR2 SYDVKM. CDR3 length: 15 residues. CDR3 protein: CASSLWTSGCYEQYF. The CDR3 DNA reads TGTGCCAGCAGTCTATGGACTAGCGGGTGTTACGAGCAGTACTTC.

Comments on this clonotype: A read error may account for a junction end that differs from germline. The chain is built from TRBV7-9 and TRBJ2-2, with D possibly matching TRBD2 (6 bases). Germline loops: CDR1 SEHNR, CDR2 FQNEAQ (reference sequence). The CDR3 totals 16 residues. The CDR3 bases are TGTGTCAGCAGCTCACCGCGGGATTTGGGCACCGGGGAGCTGTTTTTT. Protein: CVSSSPRDLGTGELFF.

About this clonotype itself: A much larger clone lies one base from this, so it may be a read error. The rearrangement links TRBV7-9 to TRBJ1-1; D may be TRBD1 (5 bases). The CDR3 is made up of 15 amino acids. The germline V gene has CDR1 SEHNR and CDR2 FQNEAQ (reference sequence). The CDR3 region has the DNA TGTGCCAGCGGCTTCGGCCGGGGGGAGAACACTGAAGCTTTCTTT. Protein product: CASGFGRGENTEAFF.

A word on this clonotype: One end of the junction does not line up with germline, which may come from a read error. The CDR3 DNA is TGTGCCTGCAGCTTATCGGTGGAGGAAAAACTGTTTTTT. Its translation: CACSLSVEEKLFF. The rearrangement links TRBV5-6 to TRBJ1-4; the D is unclear. This CDR3 region has 13 residues. The germline V gene encodes CDR1 SGHDT and CDR2 YYEEEE.